This TCR beta chain was profiled in a study of CD8+CD57+ T cells in acquired aplastic anemia. Across the study: Mean DNA quantity obtained from sorted CD4+ and CD8+ cells was approximately 3 ug. Study-level results: Patients did not significantly differ from controls in CD8+ Simpson's diversity. Patients and controls shared twenty-nine CD8+ CDR3 sequences, highly expressed in patients.

Profiles of TCR beta VDJ and CDR3 were generated from a genomic DNA template. TCRdb ran MiXCR on the reads and lists one entry per CDR3 protein. The sample includes 250,000 to 300,000 distinct CDR3 sequences, approximately 60% of them seen just once. CDR3 length: 13 amino acids. The V segment lost 6 bases and the J segment 2 bases; nucleotides outside the gene matches: 4. CDR1 and CDR2 (germline): SQVTM, ANQGSEA. Patients selected for sequencing had displayed CD8+CD57+ cell expansion by flow cytometry. At blood sampling, none of the patients had yet received therapy. In its sample, this clonotype was seen many times. What it binds is not known.

This TCR was sampled from a human donor with aplastic anemia. This chain connects TRBV29-1 to TRBJ1-5, with 7 bases identical to TRBD1. The sequencing input was sorted CD4+, CD8+, or CD8+CD57+ T cells (not recorded which) from PBMCs. The CDR3 here is CSVNGQGNQPQHF. The CDR3, as DNA: TGCAGCGTCAACGGACAGGGCAATCAGCCCCAGCATTTT.